Below, one T cell receptor beta chain is given with its context. Its antigen remains unidentified. The record originates from a study of graft-versus-host responses after intestinal transplantation. Measured with immunoSEQ multiplex PCR; TCRdb has only the in-frame clones, and not every one. The profile shows about 90,000 clones, about 93% of them singletons. The CDR3 totals 15 residues. CDR1 is LNHDA, CDR2 SQIVND, per germline (reference sequence). The V and J ends lost 6 bases and 6 bases, in that order; junction bases with no gene match: 8. Material: unstimulated CD8+ T cells sorted from spleen or lymph node cells, obtained before transplant. The chain has TRBV19 and TRBJ1-2; 12 positions agree with TRBD1. The sequence derives from a human donor who was the organ donor for an intestinal transplant. CDR3 coding DNA: TGTGCCAGTAGCCTAAAGGGGACAGGGGGCAATGGCTACACCTTC. As protein: CASSLKGTGGNGYTF. Full variable domain (missing parts from reference TRBV19 and TRBJ1-2): DGGITQSPKYLFRKEGQNVTLSCEQNLNHDAMYWYRQDPGQGLRLIYYSQIVNDFQKGDIAEGYSVSREKKESFPLTVTSAQKNPTAFYLCASSLKGTGGNGYTFGSGTRLTVV.